Given below is one T cell receptor beta chain in context. Its antigen is not known. This was the immunoSEQ version 4 assay in survey mode. Sequencing used immunoSEQ multiplex PCR; TCRdb keeps in-frame clones, though not all of them. The repertoire holds about 45,000 clones, with around 90% as singletons. The source of the sample is a study of persistence of HIV-infected CD4 T cells. For the study at large: Multiple blood draws of up to about 180 mL, except a couple of donors with single leukapheresis.

This nonspecific control used anti-CD3/anti-CD28 bead stimulation of CD4+ T cells. Sorting of responding CD4+ T cells relied on upregulated CD40 ligand together with CD69. For at least 4 years, plasma HIV-1 RNA was undetectable (<50 copies/mL). Donors had CD4+ T cell counts above 400 cells/uL and were CMV-seropositive. CD8+ T cells were removed from PBMCs prior to stimulation. The receptor was isolated from an adult woman with HIV who was CMV-seropositive. The sequencing used CD4+ T cells sorted from PBMCs after 18-hour stimulation, collected from a patient who received antiretroviral therapy.

The CDR3 sequence is CAWSGHSDNSPLHF. DNA for the CDR3: TGTGCCTGGAGCGGACACTCGGATAATTCACCCCTCCACTTT. The V and J genes are TRBV30 and TRBJ1-6, with D perhaps TRBD1 (5 bases). With 3 bases removed from V and 5 bases from J, the gap between germline ends came to 11 bases. CDR3 length equals 14 residues. The germline gives CDR1 GTSNPN, CDR2 SVGIG (reference sequence).